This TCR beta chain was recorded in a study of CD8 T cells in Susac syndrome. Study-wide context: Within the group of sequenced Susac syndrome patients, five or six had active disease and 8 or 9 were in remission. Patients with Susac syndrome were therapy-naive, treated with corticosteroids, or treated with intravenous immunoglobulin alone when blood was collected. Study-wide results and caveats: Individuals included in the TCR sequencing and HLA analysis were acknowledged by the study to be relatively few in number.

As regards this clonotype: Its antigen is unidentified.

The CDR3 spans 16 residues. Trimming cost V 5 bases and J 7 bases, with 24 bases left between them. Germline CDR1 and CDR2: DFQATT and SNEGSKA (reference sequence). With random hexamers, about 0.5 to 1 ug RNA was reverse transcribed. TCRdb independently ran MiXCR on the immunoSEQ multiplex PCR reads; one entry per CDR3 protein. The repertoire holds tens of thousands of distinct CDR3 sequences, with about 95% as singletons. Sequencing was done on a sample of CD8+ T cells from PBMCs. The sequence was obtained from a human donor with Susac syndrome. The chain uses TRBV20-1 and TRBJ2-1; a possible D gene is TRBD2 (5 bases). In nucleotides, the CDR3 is TGCAGTGCTTCGCACCTAGCCCTCTCCGTCACGAATGAGCAGTTCTTC. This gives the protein CSASHLALSVTNEQFF.